This record concerns one T cell receptor (beta chain) sequence. This clone was recorded only once. Its antigen is currently not known. No base-level quality is on record; no much larger clone is a single base apart. Other DNA sequences in this sample translate to the same CDR3. This specimen comes from a study of T cell changes during pregnancy in multiple sclerosis (dated by TCRdb to about 2019). Regarding the study in general: The study looked at changes in the T cell repertoire across pregnancy in women with multiple sclerosis.

Libraries were built with the immunoSEQ multiplex PCR assay. As stored in TCRdb, this immuneACCESS dataset retains in-frame rearrangements with V and J assigned. A fraction of the clones does not appear; measured against another copy, unresolved V genes explain less than half of the discrepancy, and the remainder lacks a known reason. The sample table shows 58,000 or so clones, and 92% are seen once. The ten largest make up roughly 2.3% of the sample. Cut back by 6 bases and 1 base, the V and J ends lie 3 bases apart. Per the germline V gene, MNHEY is the CDR1 and SVGAGI is the CDR2. Including cysteine and phenylalanine, the CDR3 has 11 amino acids. Only CDR3 DNA remains: 33 bases, in frame from the first base.

This chain is built from TRBV6-5 and TRBJ2-5, with no confident D gene call. Here the sequenced sample was peripheral blood, taken in the first trimester of pregnancy. The clonotype originates from a female donor with multiple sclerosis, enrolled in a pregnancy study. The DNA is TGTGCCAGCAGGAGCCAAGAGACCCAGTACTTC. Its protein reads: CASRSQETQYF.